The sequence of this T cell receptor (beta chain) was determined in a study of T cells in women clearing cervical HPV infection. Clones were read by immunoSEQ multiplex PCR, and TCRdb kept only the in-frame ones, dropping some. The sample table sets out fewer than 35,000 clones. With 8 bases removed from V and 0 bases from J, the gap between germline ends came to 14 bases. The germline CDR1 and CDR2 sequences are SQVTM and ANQGSEA. The CDR3 is 13 residues long. Points on this clone: Sequencing ends 3 residues short of the CDR3 end; the germline J gene provides the rest.

The sample comprised blood buffy coat. This chain links TRBV29-1 with TRBJ2-7, with D possibly matching TRBD1 (6 bases). This clonotype was sampled from a woman between 18 and 69 years old with a cervical HPV16 infection that either progressed to CIN3+ or cleared (not recorded which). The covered CDR3 bases are TGCAGCCCCACCGGGACACACTCCTACGAG. Translating it yields CSPTGTHSYE. The whole CDR3 sequence reads CSPTGTHSYEQYF.